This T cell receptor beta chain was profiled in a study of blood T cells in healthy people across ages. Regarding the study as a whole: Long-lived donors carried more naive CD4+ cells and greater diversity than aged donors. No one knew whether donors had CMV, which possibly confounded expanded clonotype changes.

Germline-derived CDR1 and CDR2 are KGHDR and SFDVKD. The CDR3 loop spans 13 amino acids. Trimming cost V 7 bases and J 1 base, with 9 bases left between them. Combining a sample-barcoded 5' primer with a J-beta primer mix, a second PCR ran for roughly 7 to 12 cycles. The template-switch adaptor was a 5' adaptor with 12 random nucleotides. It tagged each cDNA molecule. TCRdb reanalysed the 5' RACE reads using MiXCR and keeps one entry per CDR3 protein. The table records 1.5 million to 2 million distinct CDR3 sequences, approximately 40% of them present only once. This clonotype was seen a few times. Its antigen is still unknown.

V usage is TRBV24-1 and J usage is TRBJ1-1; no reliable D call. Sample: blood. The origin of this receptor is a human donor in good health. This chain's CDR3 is CATRDRKNTEAFF. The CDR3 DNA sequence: TGTGCCACCAGGGACCGGAAGAACACTGAAGCTTTCTTT.